This T cell receptor (beta chain) was recorded in a study of T cell responses to AZD1222 COVID-19 vaccine. Only in-frame clones appear in the TCRdb table, and some are missing; sequencing was by immunoSEQ multiplex PCR. The sample has roughly 49,000 clones; roughly 87% are singletons. The CDR3 is 15 residues long. With 3 bases removed from V and 6 bases from J, the gap between germline ends came to 19 bases. Germline V gene data show CDR1 as SGHTS and CDR2 as YDEGEE. The TCR originated in an adult who received the AZD1222 COVID-19 vaccine. The chain carries TRBV5-8 and TRBJ2-7, with D tentatively TRBD1 (5 bases). The sample consisted of peripheral blood, taken 28 days after the second AZD1222 dose. In nucleotides, the CDR3 is TGTGCCAGCAGCTATGTCGACAGAACCGACAGCGAGCAGTACTTC. It is translated as CASSYVDRTDSEQYF.